This TCR beta chain stems from a study of human T cells and chemical hapten exposure. The study, taken as a whole, reports: With DPC sensitization, TCRs exceeding 1 in 1000 frequency showed no change. Since the donors had alopecia, their immune response may not be the same as that of healthy people.

MiXCR, applied by TCRdb to the RACE reads, yields one record per CDR3 protein. The sample lists roughly 50,000 distinct CDR3 sequences, around 9.4% occurring once. Described time point: patch test 2, 6 weeks after DPC sensitization. Treatment denoted: therapeutic diphenylcyclopropenone sensitization with weekly scalp DPC. Sequencing started from total RNA isolated from unfractionated whole blood. V was clipped by 6 bases and J by 6 bases, with 15 bases between them. The CDR3 runs 13 residues. The sample holds many counts of this clonotype. The antigen remains unidentified. The rearrangement links TRBV12-3 or TRBV12-4 to TRBJ2-7; D is unclear. The sequencing used whole blood, collected in connection with sensitization to the hapten diphenylcyclopropenone (DPC). This sequence was found in a woman between 50 and 59 years old with alopecia areata. Some clones in this sample may be carry-over from other donors' samples. In DNA form, the CDR3 reads TGTGCCAGCAGCTATTCAGGAAGCCCCGAGCAGTACTTC. It translates to CASSYSGSPEQYF.